This T cell receptor beta chain originates from a study of T-cell memory formation after mild COVID-19. The CDR3 runs 14 residues. V was shortened by 3 bases and J by 4 bases, with 11 bases between the two germline ends. The V gene's germline CDR1 is SEHNR and CDR2 FQNEAQ (reference sequence). This clonotype showed up many times. Each CDR3 protein is one row after TCRdb ran MiXCR on the 5' RACE reads. This table has over 400,000 distinct CDR3 sequences, about 22% appearing once. This rearrangement joins TRBV7-9 to TRBJ2-3; tentative D call: TRBD2 (5 bases). Input material: PBMCs or a T cell subset sorted from them (not recorded which). This TCR was sampled from an adult woman who had mild COVID-19 (a few samples of this study predate the infection). Cell type and time point are not known. CDR3 loop: CASSFSPRADTQYF. The CDR3 region has the DNA TGTGCCAGCAGCTTCTCCCCGAGGGCAGATACGCAGTATTTT. Variable domain in full (rest from reference TRBV7-9 and TRBJ2-3): DTGVSQNPRHKITKRGQNVTFRCDPISEHNRLYWYRQTLGQGPEFLTYFQNEAQLEKSRLLSDRFSAERPKGSFSTLEIQRTEQGDSAMYLCASSFSPRADTQYFGPGTRLTVL.